This TCR beta chain is from a study of cytomegalovirus exposure and HLA in healthy donors. Study-wide results and caveats: Several of the most significant clusters were apparently associated with common viral pathogens in a later analysis. In vitro assays verified that three CMV-associated chains recognized CMV antigens specifically.

There are 18 residues in the CDR3. Germline V CDR1 and CDR2: SGHDN, FVKESK. In the PCR, 60 Vbeta and 13 Jbeta primers were used. Original handling: An analysis performed later counted about 80 million unique TCR beta chains (roughly 9.9 million of them shared). Repertoires were generated with immunoSEQ multiplex PCR, while TCRdb's copy carries only in-frame clones and drops some. Clone size and V and J calls were adopted from that table, with D and trimming inferred from the DNA. Of approximately 100,000 clones listed, about 76% were seen once; the top ten hold approximately 8.4%. Remarks on this clone: Its antigen is not identified. The junction shows a germline mismatch at one end, possibly a read error.

The chain carries TRBV14 and TRBJ2-7; 11 bases agree with TRBD2. This clonotype originated in a human donor in good health. The specimen was PBMCs. This CDR3 reads CASRQGGLAGRSSYEQYF. The CDR3 DNA is TGTGCCAGCAGGCAAGGAGGACTAGCGGGTAGGAGCTCCTACGAGCAGTACTTC.